This TCR beta chain was profiled in a study of chemoradiotherapy in HPV16-positive cancers. Notes on this clone: Its antigen is not identified.

Overall study findings and caveats: Non-HPV-specific T cells did not expand in tumors during treatment, whereas candidate HPV-specific clones and E7-related motifs did.

Using immunoSEQ multiplex PCR, the repertoire was profiled, and TCRdb retains in-frame clones only, with some absent. The data contain approximately 34,000 clones, 80% to 90% of them seen just once; the ten biggest clones take up approximately 3%. Looked up from germline, CDR1 is GTSNPN and CDR2 is SVGIG (reference sequence). V was pared by 4 bases and J by 2 bases, with 12 bases between. This CDR3 spans 13 amino acids. This receptor was taken from a human donor with HPV-associated anogenital cancer. V and J are TRBV30 and TRBJ2-7; unclear D gene. The sample in question was blood, obtained from a patient who underwent chemoradiotherapy. CDR3 nucleotide sequence: TGTGCCTGGACCGACACCGGTACCTACGAGCAGTACTTC. Residues: CAWTDTGTYEQYF.